This T cell receptor beta chain was profiled in a study of a mutant IDH1 vaccine in newly diagnosed glioma. Trimming took 7 bases from V and 6 from J, leaving 17 bases between them. Germline V gene sequence: CDR1 MNHEY, CDR2 SMNVEV (reference sequence). The CDR3 sequence is 14 residues long. In its sample, this clone was seen once. As yet, its antigen is unknown. Specified time point: week 5, during vaccination. In the vaccine, a single dose held 300 ug of the mutant IDH1 20-mer peptide, along with topical imiquimod. Using immunoSEQ multiplex PCR, the repertoire was profiled, and TCRdb retains in-frame clones only, with some absent. The profile shows some 29,000 clones, around 90% of them singletons.

V gene TRBV27 combines with J gene TRBJ2-3; maybe TRBD1 (6 bases). Sample: peripheral blood mononuclear cells (PBMCs), taken from a glioma patient whose treatment included an IDH1 peptide vaccine. This TCR was sampled from a woman in her 40s with glioma. Some clones in this sample may be carry-over from other donors' samples. The CDR3 reads CASTVRDTMDTQYF. As DNA, the CDR3 is TGTGCCAGCACCGTCAGGGACACGATGGATACGCAGTATTTT.